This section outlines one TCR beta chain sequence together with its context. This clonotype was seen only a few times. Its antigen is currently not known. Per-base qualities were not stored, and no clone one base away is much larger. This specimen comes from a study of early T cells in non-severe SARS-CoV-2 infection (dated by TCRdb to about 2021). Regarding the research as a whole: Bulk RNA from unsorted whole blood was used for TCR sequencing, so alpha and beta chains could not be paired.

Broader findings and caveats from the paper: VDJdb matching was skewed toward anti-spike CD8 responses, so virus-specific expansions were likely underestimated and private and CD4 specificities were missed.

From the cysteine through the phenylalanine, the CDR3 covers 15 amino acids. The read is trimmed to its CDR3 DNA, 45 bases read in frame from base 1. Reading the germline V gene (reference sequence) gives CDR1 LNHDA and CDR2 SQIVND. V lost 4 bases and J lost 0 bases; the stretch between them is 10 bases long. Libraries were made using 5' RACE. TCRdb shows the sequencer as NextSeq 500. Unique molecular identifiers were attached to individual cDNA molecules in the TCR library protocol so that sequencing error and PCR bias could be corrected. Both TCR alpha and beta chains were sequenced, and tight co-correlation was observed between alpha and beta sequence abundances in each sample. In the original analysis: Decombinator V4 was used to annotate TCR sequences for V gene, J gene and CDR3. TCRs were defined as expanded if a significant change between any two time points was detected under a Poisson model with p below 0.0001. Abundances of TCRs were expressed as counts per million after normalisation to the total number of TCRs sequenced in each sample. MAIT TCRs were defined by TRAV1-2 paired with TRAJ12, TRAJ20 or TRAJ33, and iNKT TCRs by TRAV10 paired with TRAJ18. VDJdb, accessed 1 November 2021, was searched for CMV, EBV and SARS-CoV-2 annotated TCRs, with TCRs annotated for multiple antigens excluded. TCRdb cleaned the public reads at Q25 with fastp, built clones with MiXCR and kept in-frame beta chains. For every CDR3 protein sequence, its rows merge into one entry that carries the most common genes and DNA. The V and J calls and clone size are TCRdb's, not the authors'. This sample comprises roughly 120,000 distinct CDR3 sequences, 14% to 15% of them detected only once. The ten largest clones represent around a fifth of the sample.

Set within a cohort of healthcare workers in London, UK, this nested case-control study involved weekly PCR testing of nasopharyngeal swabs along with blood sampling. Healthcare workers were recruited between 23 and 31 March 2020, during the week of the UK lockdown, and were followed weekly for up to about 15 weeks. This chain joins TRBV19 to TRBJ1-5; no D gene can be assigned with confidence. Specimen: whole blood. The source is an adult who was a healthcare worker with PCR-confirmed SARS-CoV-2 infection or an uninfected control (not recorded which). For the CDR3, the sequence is CASSNTDFSNQPQHF. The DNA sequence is TGTGCCAGTAGTAACACGGACTTTAGCAATCAGCCCCAGCATTTT.